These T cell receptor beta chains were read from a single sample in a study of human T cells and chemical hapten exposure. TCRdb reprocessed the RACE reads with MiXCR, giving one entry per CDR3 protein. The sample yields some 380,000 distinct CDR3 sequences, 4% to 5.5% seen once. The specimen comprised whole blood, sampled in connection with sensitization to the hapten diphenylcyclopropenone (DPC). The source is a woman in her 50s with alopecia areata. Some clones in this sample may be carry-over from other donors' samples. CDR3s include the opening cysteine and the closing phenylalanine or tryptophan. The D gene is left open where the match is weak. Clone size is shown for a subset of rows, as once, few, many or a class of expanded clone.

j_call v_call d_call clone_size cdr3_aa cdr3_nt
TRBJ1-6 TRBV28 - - CASSQTNLDNSPLHF TGTGCCAGCAGTCAAACCAATCTGGATAATTCACCCCTCCACTTT
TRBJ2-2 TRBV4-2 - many CASSQEPGAYTGELFF TGTGCCAGCAGCCAAGAACCGGGGGCTTACACCGGGGAGCTGTTTTTT
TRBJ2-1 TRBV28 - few CASSATGDPVGNEQFF TGTGCCAGCAGCGCGACGGGGGACCCAGTGGGCAATGAGCAGTTCTTC
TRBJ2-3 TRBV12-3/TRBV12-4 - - CASSLALGGGSTDTQYF TGTGCCAGCAGTTTAGCCTTGGGAGGGGGTAGCACAGATACGCAGTATTTT
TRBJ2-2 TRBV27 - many CASGLFTGELFF TGTGCCAGCGGCTTATTTACCGGGGAGCTGTTTTTT
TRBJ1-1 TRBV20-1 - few CSVRPGAEAFF TGCAGTGTCCGTCCGGGGGCTGAAGCTTTCTTT
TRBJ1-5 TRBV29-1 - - CSVGDGRGNQPQHF TGCAGCGTTGGAGACGGGAGAGGCAATCAGCCCCAGCATTTT
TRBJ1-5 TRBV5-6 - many CASSWRGQPQHF TGTGCCAGCAGCTGGAGGGGTCAGCCCCAGCATTTT
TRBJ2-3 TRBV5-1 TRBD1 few CASSILTGSTDTQYF TGCGCCAGCAGCATTTTGACAGGGTCCACAGATACGCAGTATTTT
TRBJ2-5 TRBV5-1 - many CASSKTAGTETQYF TGCGCCAGCAGCAAAACGGCGGGAACTGAGACCCAGTACTTC
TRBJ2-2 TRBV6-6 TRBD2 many CASSWEGGTGELFF TGTGCCAGCAGTTGGGAGGGAGGGACCGGGGAGCTGTTTTTT
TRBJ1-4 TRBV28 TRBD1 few CASSPRDRGQEKLFF TGTGCCAGCAGTCCCCGGGACAGGGGGCAAGAAAAACTGTTTTTT
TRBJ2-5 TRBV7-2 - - CASSLAPGTGEETQYF TGTGCCAGCAGCTTAGCGCCCGGGACGGGAGAAGAGACCCAGTACTTC
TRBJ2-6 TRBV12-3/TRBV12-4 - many CAFRPSGANVLTF TGTGCCTTTAGGCCCTCTGGGGCCAACGTCCTGACTTTC
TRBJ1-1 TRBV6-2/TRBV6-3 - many CASSDHTEAFF TGTGCCAGCAGTGACCACACTGAAGCTTTCTTT
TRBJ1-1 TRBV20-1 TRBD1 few CSQGGDTEAFF TGCAGCCAGGGGGGAGACACTGAAGCTTTCTTT
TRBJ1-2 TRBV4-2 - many CASSPSLQDIYGYTF TGTGCCAGCAGCCCAAGTCTACAGGATATCTATGGCTACACCTTC
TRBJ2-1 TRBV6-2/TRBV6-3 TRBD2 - CASSSGAVGTGGREQFF TGTGCCAGCAGTTCGGGGGCAGTGGGAACGGGAGGGAGGGAGCAGTTCTTC
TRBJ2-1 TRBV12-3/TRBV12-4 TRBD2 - CASRSMVAGEQFF TGTGCCAGCAGGTCAATGGTAGCGGGGGAGCAGTTCTTC
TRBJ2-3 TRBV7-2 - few CASSMQAQPDTQYF TGTGCCAGCAGCATGCAAGCCCAGCCAGATACGCAGTATTTT
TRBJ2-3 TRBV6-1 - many CASSDHRGTDTQYF TGTGCCAGCAGTGATCACAGGGGCACAGATACGCAGTATTTT
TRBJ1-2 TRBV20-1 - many CSASPIARGKGYTF TGCAGTGCTAGCCCGATTGCCAGGGGAAAAGGCTACACCTTC
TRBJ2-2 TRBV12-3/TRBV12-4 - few CASRSTGTTGELFF TGTGCCAGCAGGTCAACAGGGACGACCGGGGAGCTGTTTTTT
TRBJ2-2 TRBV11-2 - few CASRPSANTGELFF TGTGCCAGCAGGCCCAGCGCCAACACCGGGGAGCTGTTTTTT
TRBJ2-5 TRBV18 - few CASSSNGGQETQYF TGTGCCAGCTCATCAAACGGGGGCCAAGAGACCCAGTACTTC
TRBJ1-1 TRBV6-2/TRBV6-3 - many CASSYWLSRTTGDSNTEAFF TGTGCCAGCAGTTACTGGTTGAGCAGGACGACTGGGGACTCGAACACTGAAGCTTTCTTT
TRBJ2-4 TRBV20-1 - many CSADDGRLAKNIQYF TGCAGTGCTGATGACGGACGACTAGCCAAAAACATTCAGTACTTC
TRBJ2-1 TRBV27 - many CASSLRGPKNEQFF TGTGCCAGCAGTTTACGAGGGCCCAAGAATGAGCAGTTCTTC
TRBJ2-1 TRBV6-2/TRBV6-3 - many CASSDSPYNEQFF TGTGCCAGTTCGGACAGTCCCTACAATGAGCAGTTCTTC
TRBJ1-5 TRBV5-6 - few CASSLAGREGNQPQHF TGTGCCAGCAGCCTGGCAGGGAGGGAGGGCAATCAGCCCCAGCATTTT
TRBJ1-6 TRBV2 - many CASSESGTSYNSPLHF TGTGCCAGCAGTGAATCGGGGACCTCTTATAATTCACCCCTCCACTTT
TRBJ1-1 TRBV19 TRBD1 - CASSDRGLSDTEAFF TGTGCCAGTAGTGACAGGGGCCTTAGTGACACTGAAGCTTTCTTT
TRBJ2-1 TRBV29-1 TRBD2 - CSVPPGTSYHEQFF TGCAGCGTACCCCCCGGGACTAGCTACCATGAGCAGTTCTTC
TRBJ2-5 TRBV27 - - CASGEQETQYF TGTGCCAGCGGGGAACAAGAGACCCAGTACTTC
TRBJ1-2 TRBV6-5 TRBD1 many CASSFIRQGMVNYGYTF TGTGCCAGCAGTTTCATTCGACAGGGAATGGTTAACTATGGCTACACCTTC
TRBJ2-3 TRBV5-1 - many CASRANQGSDTQYF TGCGCCAGCAGAGCGAATCAGGGGTCGGATACGCAGTATTTT
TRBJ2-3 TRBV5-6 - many CASSLLLGSSTDTQYF TGTGCCAGCAGCCTCCTGTTGGGAAGCAGCACAGATACGCAGTATTTT
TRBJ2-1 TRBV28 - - CASTLGGEQFF TGTGCCAGCACCCTTGGGGGTGAGCAGTTCTTC
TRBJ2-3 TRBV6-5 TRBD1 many CASSRGQGTDTQYF TGTGCCAGCAGCAGGGGACAGGGGACAGATACGCAGTATTTT
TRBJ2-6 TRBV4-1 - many CASSPTGHSGANVLTF TGCGCCAGCAGCCCTACAGGGCATTCTGGGGCCAACGTCCTGACTTTC
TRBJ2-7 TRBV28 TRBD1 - CASSFRDRHSYEQYF TGTGCCAGCAGTTTCCGGGACAGGCACTCCTACGAGCAGTACTTC
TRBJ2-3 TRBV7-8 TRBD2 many CASSGGLTDTQYF TGTGCCAGCTCGGGGGGACTTACAGATACGCAGTATTTT
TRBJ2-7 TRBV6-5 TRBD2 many CASSYAGGRDEQYF TGTGCCAGCAGTTACGCGGGGGGGCGCGACGAGCAGTACTTC
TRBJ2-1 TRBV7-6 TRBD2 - CASSLARAGGYNEQFF TGTGCCAGCAGCTTAGCGCGGGCGGGGGGTTACAATGAGCAGTTCTTC
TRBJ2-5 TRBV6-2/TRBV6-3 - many CASSQPGGSQETQYF TGTGCCAGCAGTCAACCTGGGGGAAGCCAAGAGACCCAGTACTTC
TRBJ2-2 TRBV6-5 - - CASSYRRPLAGELFF TGTGCCAGCAGTTACCGCCGACCGCTTGCCGGGGAGCTGTTTTTT
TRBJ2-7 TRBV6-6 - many CASSGAGYDEQYF TGTGCCAGCTCTGGGGCAGGGTACGACGAGCAGTACTTC
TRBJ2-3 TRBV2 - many CASSEVGPGRSTDTQYF TGTGCCAGCAGTGAAGTGGGTCCCGGTCGTAGCACAGATACGCAGTATTTT
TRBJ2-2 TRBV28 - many CASRGRLLNTGELFF TGTGCCAGCCGCGGTCGACTACTTAACACCGGGGAGCTGTTTTTT
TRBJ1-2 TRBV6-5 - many CASSYSGVEGLGYTF TGTGCCAGCAGTTACTCCGGGGTTGAGGGGCTTGGCTACACCTTC
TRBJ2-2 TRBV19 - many CASSIKGGTGELFF TGTGCCAGTAGTATTAAGGGTGGCACCGGGGAGCTGTTTTTT
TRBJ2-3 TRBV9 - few CASSVEDGQTDTQYF TGTGCCAGCAGCGTAGAAGACGGCCAAACAGATACGCAGTATTTT
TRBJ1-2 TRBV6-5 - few CATTFELGYGYTF TGTGCCACCACCTTTGAGTTGGGCTATGGCTACACCTTC